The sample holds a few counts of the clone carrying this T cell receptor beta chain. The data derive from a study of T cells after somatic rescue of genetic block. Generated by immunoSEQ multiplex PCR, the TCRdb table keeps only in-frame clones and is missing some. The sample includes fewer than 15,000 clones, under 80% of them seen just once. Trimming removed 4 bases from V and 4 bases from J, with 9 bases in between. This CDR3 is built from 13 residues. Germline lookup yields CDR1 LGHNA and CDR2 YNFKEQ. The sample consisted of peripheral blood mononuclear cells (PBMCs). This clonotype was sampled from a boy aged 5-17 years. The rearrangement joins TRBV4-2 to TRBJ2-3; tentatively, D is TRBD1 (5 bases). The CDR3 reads CASSPDTSDTQYF. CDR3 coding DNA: TGTGCCAGCAGCCCGGACACATCAGATACGCAGTATTTT.